The present entry profiles one T cell receptor beta chain with its context. As yet, its antigen is unknown. There are 13 residues in the CDR3. Germline V gene sequence: CDR1 SQVTM, CDR2 ANQGSEA. V lost 6 bases, J lost 6 bases, and 18 bases lay in between. The protocol was immunoSEQ multiplex PCR, while the TCRdb copy is restricted to in-frame clones and leaves out a portion. The table records about 64,000 clones, about nine tenths of them present only once. Patients with autoimmune history or systemic immunosuppression were excluded. The sample comes from a study of OX40 agonist ivuxolimab in advanced cancers. Background on the study: With ivuxolimab, an agonistic anti-OX40 (CD134) antibody, patients were treated.

General study findings and limits: With doses of 0.1 to 3.0 mg/kg, CD4+ and CD8+ blood T cells had undergone clonal expansion by week 6.

The sample was CD4+ or CD8+ T cells sorted from blood, taken in a trial of the OX40 agonist ivuxolimab. The rearrangement uses TRBV29-1 and TRBJ2-7, with D perhaps TRBD1 or TRBD2 (5 bases each). The source is an adult with an advanced solid tumor such as melanoma, head and neck, liver or kidney cancer. CDR3: CSVAWDLASEQYF. CDR3 in DNA: TGCAGCGTGGCCTGGGACCTCGCCAGCGAGCAGTACTTC.